The 8 T cell receptor beta chains in this list originate from one sample, sequenced in a study of T cell responses to AZD1222 COVID-19 vaccine. TCRdb keeps only in-frame clones here, not all; method: immunoSEQ multiplex PCR. Of roughly 130,000 clones listed, 88% were seen once; the top ten hold 7.5% to 8%. This sample comprised peripheral blood, obtained on day 0 of AZD1222 vaccination. The receptors stem from an adult in good health.

The chain recombines TRBV4-1 with TRBJ1-5, with a weak D call TRBD1 (6 bases). With 0 bases removed from V and 5 bases from J, the gap between germline ends came to 11 bases. Looked up from germline, CDR1 is MGHRA and CDR2 is YSYEKL. This CDR3 has 15 residues. The CDR3 loop reads CASSQDLNRDQPQHF. CDR3 DNA: TGCGCCAGCAGCCAAGATCTCAACAGGGATCAGCCCCAGCATTTT.

This chain joins TRBV19 and TRBJ2-6; 7 positions match TRBD1. Germline trimming cut 6 bases from V and 2 bases from J; bases unmatched to any gene: 10. CDR3 length: 17 residues. Germline V gene data show CDR1 as LNHDA and CDR2 as SQIVND (reference sequence). The CDR3 spells CASRRQGKGAGANVLTF. CDR3 sequence (DNA): TGTGCCAGTAGGCGACAGGGTAAGGGAGCTGGGGCCAACGTCCTGACTTTC. The whole variable domain, filled in from reference TRBV19 and TRBJ2-6, reads DGGITQSPKYLFRKEGQNVTLSCEQNLNHDAMYWYRQDPGQGLRLIYYSQIVNDFQKGDIAEGYSVSREKKESFPLTVTSAQKNPTAFYLCASRRQGKGAGANVLTFGAGSRLTVL.

The genes are TRBV12-5 and TRBJ1-5; tentatively, D is TRBD1 (5 bases). The CDR3 spans 13 residues. Germline CDR1 reads LGHNT; CDR2 reads FRNRAP. V was trimmed by 8 bases and J by 2 bases, leaving 10 bases between them. The CDR3 DNA is TGTGCTAGTTGGGACGGTGGCAATCAGCCCCAGCATTTT. Translating it yields CASWDGGNQPQHF.

J is TRBJ1-1 and V is TRBV6-5; tentative D call: TRBD1 (6 bases). This CDR3 is built from 14 residues. V was cut by 4 bases and J by 5 bases, with 14 bases left in between. Germline V gene lookup returns CDR1 MNHEY and CDR2 SVGAGI. The DNA of the CDR3 is TGTGCCAGCAGTTTGACAGGAGGTGGGACTGAAGCTTTCTTT. Protein: CASSLTGGGTEAFF.

The chain employs TRBV3-1 (or the pseudogene TRBV3-2) and TRBJ2-5; no clear D. CDR3 length: 12 amino acids. V was cut by 0 bases and J by 6 bases, with 5 bases left in between. In germline, CDR1 is LGHDT, CDR2 YNNKEL (reference sequence). DNA of the CDR3: TGTGCCAGCAGCCAAGATACGAAGACCCAGTACTTC. Its translation is CASSQDTKTQYF.

The V and J genes are TRBV28 and TRBJ1-2; a possible D gene is TRBD1 (5 bases). Germline assignment: CDR1 MDHEN and CDR2 SYDVKM. The germline V and J ends were trimmed by 4 bases and 3 bases, with 12 bases remaining between them. The CDR3 is made up of 14 amino acids. CDR3: CASSSQGRYYGYTF. CDR3 DNA: TGTGCCAGCAGTTCCCAGGGCAGATACTATGGCTACACCTTC.

The chain is built from TRBV10-1 and TRBJ1-5; D gene uncertain. V was cut by 11 bases and J by 4 bases, with 18 bases left in between. The germline V gene encodes CDR1 WNHNN and CDR2 SYGVQD (reference sequence). The CDR3 is 14 amino acids. The CDR3 protein is CAFRGRLGNQPQHF. CDR3 nucleotides: TGCGCCTTTCGTGGCAGGTTAGGAAATCAGCCCCAGCATTTT.

This clone appeared once. The J gene is TRBJ2-3, the V gene TRBV9; 9 positions match TRBD2. Looked up from germline, CDR1 is SGDLS and CDR2 is YYNGEE. The CDR3 consists of 18 residues. V shed 6 bases and J 0 bases; nucleotides not matched to a gene: 14. The CDR3 DNA reads as TGTGCCAGCACACCTCCCCGACTAGCGGAAACTAGCACAGATACGCAGTATTTT. This gives the protein CASTPPRLAETSTDTQYF.